Below, 26 T cell receptor beta chains from the same sample are listed, as sequenced in a study of cytomegalovirus exposure and HLA in healthy donors. The PCR contained 60 Vbeta and 13 Jbeta primers. Method: immunoSEQ multiplex PCR; TCRdb's copy keeps in-frame clones and lacks some. This table holds roughly 150,000 clones, approximately 78% found once. The sequencing input was PBMCs. The origin of the receptors is a girl aged 2 to 9 in good health and CMV-seropositive.

The chain has TRBV27 and TRBJ1-5, with D hard to call. Trimming pared 0 bases from V and 0 bases from J, leaving 12 bases between. Germline loops: CDR1 MNHEY, CDR2 SMNVEV (reference sequence). The CDR3 spans 17 residues. The CDR3, as DNA: TGTGCCAGCAGTTTATCGTACGGGATCTATAGCAATCAGCCCCAGCATTTT. Translating it yields CASSLSYGIYSNQPQHF.

The V call is TRBV27, the J call TRBJ1-2; perhaps TRBD1 as D (5 bases). V lost 2 bases and J lost 8, with 12 bases in between. This CDR3 is 13 amino acids long. Looked up from germline, CDR1 is MNHEY and CDR2 is SMNVEV (reference sequence). CDR3 nucleotides: TGTGCCAGCAGTTTAGGGAGGGGCTGGGGCTACACCTTC. This codes for CASSLGRGWGYTF.

The V call is TRBV2, the J call TRBJ1-5; 11 bases map to TRBD1. The CDR3 length is 13 residues. Germline-derived CDR1 and CDR2 are SNHLY and FYNNEI. Unmatched junction bases numbered 1, after V lost 7 bases and J lost 5 bases. The CDR3 here is CASTDRGHQPQHF. The DNA for the CDR3 is TGTGCCAGCACGGACAGGGGGCATCAGCCCCAGCATTTT.

The chain uses TRBV30 and TRBJ2-7; 9 bases align to TRBD1. With 5 bases clipped from V and 6 bases from J, the junction kept 17 bases outside the gene matches. The CDR3 totals 16 residues. Germline V gives CDR1 GTSNPN, CDR2 SVGIG (reference sequence). The CDR3 loop reads CAWEGPGTGIRREQYF. CDR3 DNA sequence: TGTGCCTGGGAGGGCCCCGGGACAGGGATTCGGCGCGAGCAGTACTTC.

The rearrangement uses TRBV5-1 and TRBJ2-3, with 7 bases that match TRBD2. V was clipped by 7 bases and J by 3 bases; unmatched bases: 11. The CDR3 extends over 15 amino acids. CDR1 is SGHRS, CDR2 YFSETQ, per germline. The CDR3 is CASGTAGVWTDTQYF. The CDR3 region has the DNA TGCGCCAGCGGGACGGCGGGAGTTTGGACAGATACGCAGTATTTT.

CDR3 protein: CASSLEGRTEAFF. The CDR3 DNA reads TGTGCCAGCAGTTTAGAGGGTAGGACTGAAGCTTTCTTT. V and J are TRBV28 and TRBJ1-1; D ambiguous. The ends were cut back, 2 bases at V and 5 bases at J, with 9 bases in the middle. The CDR3 consists of 13 residues. CDR1 MDHEN and CDR2 SYDVKM come from the germline V gene. Full variable domain (rest looked up from reference TRBV28 and TRBJ1-1): DVKVTQSSRYLVKRTGEKVFLECVQDMDHENMFWYRQDPGLGLRLIYFSYDVKMKEKGDIPEGYSVSREKKERFSLILESASTNQTSMYLCASSLEGRTEAFFGQGTRLTVV.

This clone was seen a single time. The V gene is TRBV29-1, the J gene TRBJ2-1; 13 positions match TRBD2. The CDR3 totals 19 residues. Losses at the gene ends were 5 bases for V and 3 bases for J; bases not matched to a gene: 16. CDR1 and CDR2 (germline): SQVTM, ANQGSEA. CDR3 sequence reads: CSVWDPGTSGIRFYNEQFF. The CDR3 nucleotides are TGCAGCGTTTGGGACCCCGGGACTAGCGGGATCAGATTCTACAATGAGCAGTTCTTC.

This chain links TRBV4-2 with TRBJ2-2; TRBD2 is a possible D gene (5 bases). The V and J ends lost 0 bases and 4 bases respectively, with 12 bases between them. The length of the CDR3 is 16 residues. Germline V gene lookup returns CDR1 LGHNA and CDR2 YNFKEQ. This CDR3 reads CASSQDVARGTGELFF. Here the CDR3 DNA reads TGTGCCAGCAGCCAAGACGTAGCCCGGGGCACCGGGGAGCTGTTTTTT.

The chain combines TRBV5-1 with TRBJ2-5; possibly TRBD2 for D (7 bases). The CDR3 extends over 15 amino acids. Deletions cut 1 base from V and 4 bases from J, with 14 bases between. Germline V lookup: CDR1 SGHRS, CDR2 YFSETQ. CDR3 DNA sequence: TGCGCCAGCAGCTTGTCTGGGGGCGGGGGAGAGACCCAGTACTTC. It yields the protein CASSLSGGGGETQYF. The full variable domain, its missing parts supplied by reference TRBV5-1 and TRBJ2-5, is KAGVTQTPRYLIKTRGQQVTLSCSPISGHRSVSWYQQTPGQGLQFLFEYFSETQRNKGNFPGRFSGRQFSNSRSEMNVSTLELGDSALYLCASSLSGGGGETQYFGPGTRLLVL.

This clone was observed a handful of times. This rearrangement joins TRBV30 to TRBJ1-2; 8 bases are a match to TRBD1. Germline-derived CDR1 and CDR2 are GTSNPN and SVGIG (reference sequence). The CDR3 length is 16 residues. V shed 3 bases, J shed 5 bases, and the junction held 14 bases outside the gene matches. As DNA, the CDR3 is TGTGCCTGGAGCCGGGCGGTGGCAGGGGGCATTTATGGCTACACCTTC. This codes for CAWSRAVAGGIYGYTF.

V gene TRBV5-6 combines with J gene TRBJ2-7, with TRBD1 identical over 12 bases. Germline loops: CDR1 SGHDT, CDR2 YYEEEE. CDR3 size: 14 residues. The V segment lost 3 bases and the J segment 7 bases; nucleotides outside the gene matches: 5. CDR3 DNA sequence: TGTGCCAGCAGCTGGGGACAGGGGGCGAAGGAGCAGTACTTC. Translated: CASSWGQGAKEQYF.

This clone came up a few times. The genes are TRBV12-5 and TRBJ2-5; D remains ambiguous. CDR3 length equals 11 residues. Germline CDR1 LGHNT, CDR2 FRNRAP. The V end was cut by 7 bases, the J end by 4 bases, with 7 bases between. The chain's CDR3 is CASAARETQYF. The CDR3 DNA reads TGTGCTAGTGCCGCGAGAGAGACCCAGTACTTC.

This clone was picked up a small number of times. The rearrangement uses TRBV6-4 and TRBJ1-6; D not certain. V was trimmed by 3 bases and J by 5 bases, leaving 5 bases between them. Germline values: CDR1 MRHNA, CDR2 SNTAGT. This CDR3 has 13 residues. CDR3 nucleotide sequence: TGTGCCAGCAGTGAGAACAATAATTCACCCCTCCACTTT. Amino acids: CASSENNNSPLHF.

V is TRBV6-5 and J is TRBJ2-5; no firm D call. CDR1 is MNHEY, CDR2 SVGAGI, per germline. The V end was cut by 7 bases, the J end by 5 bases, with 11 bases between. CDR3 length: 12 residues. CDR3 amino acids: CASMAPLETQYF. The DNA of the CDR3 is TGTGCCAGCATGGCCCCCCTCGAGACCCAGTACTTC.

This chain uses TRBV29-1 with TRBJ2-3; perhaps TRBD2 as D (8 bases). The V end lost 3 bases, the J end lost 1 base, and 14 bases lay between the germline ends. CDR3 length: 15 amino acids. Per germline, CDR1 SQVTM and CDR2 ANQGSEA. This CDR3 is CSVDRGGQRTDTQYF. CDR3 nucleotide sequence: TGCAGCGTTGATCGGGGGGGACAGCGCACAGATACGCAGTATTTT.

The genes are TRBV7-9 and TRBJ2-7; possible D gene TRBD2, 6 bases. The V gene's germline CDR1 is SEHNR and CDR2 FQNEAQ (reference sequence). The CDR3 is made up of 15 amino acids. V lost 1 base and J lost 2, with 12 bases in between. CDR3 region: CASSLETGGPYEQYF. In DNA, the CDR3 is TGTGCCAGCAGCTTAGAGACCGGAGGGCCCTACGAGCAGTACTTC.

The chain carries TRBV27 and TRBJ2-1, with 9 nucleotides matching TRBD2. Germline V gene sequence: CDR1 MNHEY, CDR2 SMNVEV (reference sequence). The junction had 12 bases not matched to a gene; V was cut back by 2 bases and J by 7 bases. The CDR3 sequence is 17 residues long. DNA for the CDR3: TGTGCCAGCAGTTTAGTAAATGTAGCGGGAGTGAGGAATGAGCAGTTCTTC. The encoded protein is CASSLVNVAGVRNEQFF.

This sequence joins TRBV6-5 and TRBJ2-2, with 13 bases identical to TRBD2. This CDR3 comprises 15 residues. Trimming cost V 7 bases and J 6 bases; bases outside gene matches: 5. Germline-derived CDR1 and CDR2 are MNHEY and SVGAGI. The CDR3 DNA reads as TGTGCCAGCATTCCCGGGACTAGCGGGGCCGGGGAGCTGTTTTTT. Translated, it gives CASIPGTSGAGELFF.

The chain joins TRBV29-1 to TRBJ2-7; 8 bases map to TRBD2. V lost 0 bases, J lost 9 bases, and 7 bases stayed unmatched. This CDR3 contains 13 residues. Germline CDR1 SQVTM, CDR2 ANQGSEA. The DNA for the CDR3 is TGCAGCGTTGAAGACGGCCGGGAGGGCCTGCAGTACTTC. Its translation is CSVEDGREGLQYF.

The chain is built from TRBV5-1 and TRBJ1-4, with D possibly being TRBD1 (6 bases). V was pared by 4 bases and J by 7 bases, with 14 bases between. CDR1 is SGHRS, CDR2 YFSETQ, per germline. This CDR3 has 14 residues. CDR3 bases: TGCGCCAGCAGCACCGGGGGGGGGCGTGAAAAACTGTTTTTT. Protein product: CASSTGGGREKLFF.

The rearrangement links TRBV5-1 to TRBJ2-3; 12 bases map to TRBD2. The germline CDR1 and CDR2 sequences are SGHRS and YFSETQ. The CDR3 extends over 16 amino acids. Unmatched junction bases numbered 2, after V lost 3 bases and J lost 0 bases. The CDR3 reads CASSSLAGGSTDTQYF. The CDR3 bases are TGCGCCAGCAGCTCACTAGCGGGAGGAAGCACAGATACGCAGTATTTT.

The rearrangement uses TRBV5-4 and TRBJ2-5, with no clear D. V was trimmed by 2 bases and J by 4 bases, leaving 3 bases between them. The CDR3 contains 11 residues. The germline gives CDR1 SGHNT, CDR2 YYREEE (reference sequence). The CDR3 DNA sequence: TGTGCCAGCAGCTTCCGAGAGACCCAGTACTTC. It yields the protein CASSFRETQYF.

The V gene is TRBV25-1, the J gene TRBJ2-2, with a possible D match to TRBD1 (5 bases). CDR1 is MGHDK and CDR2 is SYGVNS in the germline V gene. The CDR3 loop spans 13 amino acids. V dropped 5 bases and J dropped 7 bases, with 11 bases sitting between them. CDR3 nucleotides: TGTGCCAGCAGTTCAGGGCTTGGCGGGGAGCTGTTTTTT. Protein product: CASSSGLGGELFF.

The CDR3 DNA is TGTGCCAGCAGCTTAGGTCCTAGCGCAGCTCCCTACGAGCAGTACTTC. Its translation: CASSLGPSAAPYEQYF. V gene TRBV11-2 combines with J gene TRBJ2-7; D possibly corresponds to TRBD2 (6 bases). Germline values: CDR1 SGHAT, CDR2 FQNNGV. V was trimmed by 1 base and J by 2 bases, leaving 15 bases between them. The CDR3 length is 16 residues.

J is TRBJ2-5 and V is TRBV30, with 9 bases that match TRBD2. The CDR3 sequence is 16 residues long. Per the germline V gene, CDR1 is GTSNPN and CDR2 is SVGIG (reference sequence). V lost 0 bases to trimming and J lost 1 base; unmatched junction nucleotides: 6. The CDR3 DNA is TGTGCCTGGAGTGTACGACTAGCGGACCCCCAAGAGACCCAGTACTTC. Protein sequence: CAWSVRLADPQETQYF.

The CDR3 here is CASRTSGISTDTQYF. DNA for the CDR3: TGTGCCAGCAGGACCAGCGGCATTAGCACAGATACGCAGTATTTT. The V gene is TRBV27, the J gene TRBJ2-3, with D possibly matching TRBD2 (5 bases). The germline CDR1 and CDR2 sequences are MNHEY and SMNVEV (reference sequence). V was cut by 6 bases and J by 0 bases, with 13 bases left in between. This CDR3 contains 15 residues.